This T cell receptor beta chain was profiled in a study of shared clonotypes between healthy human individuals. Genomic DNA of each subset was evenly split across several immunoSEQ plates. The protocol was immunoSEQ multiplex PCR, while the TCRdb copy is restricted to in-frame clones and leaves out a portion. The sample records about 1.1 million clones, around 82% being singletons. Findings and caveats of the study: The expectation was that sequencing depth would affect clonotype sharing among donors.

The V end was cut by 7 bases, the J end by 0 bases, with 10 bases between. The CDR3 is made up of 13 amino acids. Germline V lookup: CDR1 MDHEN, CDR2 SYDVKM. With respect to this clone: Its antigen is currently unknown.

The receptor was isolated from a man aged 18 to 35 in good health. Some clones in this sample may be carry-over from other donors' samples. The V gene is TRBV28, the J gene TRBJ2-7; no definite D call. Input material: memory CD4+ T cells from PBMCs. The subset is: CD45RA-negative fraction. Here the CDR3 DNA reads TGTGCCAGCACCCCCCCCCGCTCCTACGAGCAGTACTTC. This gives the protein CASTPPRSYEQYF.